The 13 T cell receptor beta chains given below trace back to one sample, sequenced in a study of blood T cell repertoires in COVID-19. The protocol was immunoSEQ multiplex PCR, while the TCRdb copy is restricted to in-frame clones and leaves out a portion. The sample includes about 390,000 clones, more than 75% seen only once; the top ten take 10%. Material: PBMCs or T cells enriched from blood (not recorded which). Every receptor here comes from a woman aged 45 to 65 who had recovered from COVID-19.

The chain combines TRBV10-3 with TRBJ2-7; perhaps TRBD2 as D (5 bases). Trimming cost V 0 bases and J 4 bases, with 10 bases left between them. The CDR3 is 14 residues long. The germline CDR1 and CDR2 sequences are ENHRY and SYGVKD. This chain's CDR3 is CAISESPGGYEQYF. Here the CDR3 DNA reads TGTGCCATCAGTGAGTCCCCCGGCGGGTACGAGCAGTACTTC.

This rearrangement joins TRBV10-3 to TRBJ1-1, with TRBD1 identical over 10 bases. The V gene end was trimmed by 5 bases and the J gene end by 7 bases; junction bases not matched to a gene: 10. The germline V gene has CDR1 ENHRY and CDR2 SYGVKD. The length of the CDR3 is 15 residues. The DNA of the CDR3 is TGTGCCATCAGTCCGGGACAGGGGCTTTTTTTTGAAGCTTTCTTT. Protein sequence: CAISPGQGLFFEAFF.

The rearrangement uses TRBV5-1 and TRBJ1-1; D is possibly TRBD1 (5 bases). The CDR3 is made up of 15 amino acids. V dropped 0 bases and J dropped 3 bases, with 12 bases sitting between them. Germline values: CDR1 SGHRS, CDR2 YFSETQ. As DNA, the CDR3 is TGCGCCAGCAGCTTGGAGGGCAGGGCGGACACTGAAGCTTTCTTT. It specifies CASSLEGRADTEAFF.

The rearrangement links TRBV19 to TRBJ2-7, with D possibly TRBD2 on 6 matching bases. The germline CDR1 and CDR2 sequences are LNHDA and SQIVND (reference sequence). CDR3 length equals 13 residues. Trimming pared 4 bases from V and 3 bases from J, leaving 10 bases between. The CDR3 loop is CASSNRGGYEQYF. Written as DNA, the CDR3 is TGTGCCAGTAGTAACCGGGGAGGCTACGAGCAGTACTTC.

This sequence joins TRBV7-9 and TRBJ1-5; D is uncertain. The V gene's germline CDR1 is SEHNR and CDR2 FQNEAQ (reference sequence). The CDR3 runs 13 residues. The germline V and J ends were trimmed by 3 bases and 7 bases, with 10 bases remaining between them. The CDR3 region has the DNA TGTGCCAGCAGCTTCGGCGAGGGACAGCCCCAGCATTTT. It specifies CASSFGEGQPQHF.

The chain has TRBV11-2 and TRBJ1-6; 9 nucleotides align to TRBD1. Germline V CDR1 and CDR2: SGHAT, FQNNGV. This CDR3 has 14 residues. Trimming took 5 bases from V and 10 from J; bases not matched to a gene: 6. In DNA form, the CDR3 reads TGTGCCAGCAGCGGAACAGGGGGCTTATCACCCCTCCACTTT. Encoded protein: CASSGTGGLSPLHF.

The chain has TRBV19 and TRBJ1-2; TRBD1 is a possible D gene (5 bases). This CDR3 comprises 13 residues. V lost 6 bases to trimming and J lost 2 bases, with 10 bases between them. CDR1 is LNHDA, CDR2 SQIVND, per germline (reference sequence). The chain's CDR3 is CASRQVGNYGYTF. In nucleotides, the CDR3 is TGTGCCAGTAGACAGGTTGGCAACTATGGCTACACCTTC.

In its sample, this clone was seen a few times. The chain carries TRBV7-3 and TRBJ1-1; no reliable D call. Trimming took 5 bases from V and 3 from J, leaving 10 bases between them. The length of the CDR3 is 13 residues. Germline CDR1 reads SGHTA; CDR2 reads FQGTGA. This chain's CDR3 is CASSLLRDTEAFF. The CDR3 DNA sequence: TGTGCCAGCAGCCTACTTCGGGACACTGAAGCTTTCTTT.

The chain has TRBV28 and TRBJ1-2; perhaps TRBD1 as D (5 bases). This CDR3 comprises 11 residues. Germline assignment: CDR1 MDHEN and CDR2 SYDVKM. V was trimmed by 6 bases and J by 7 bases, leaving 9 bases between them. The CDR3 coding sequence is TGTGCCAGCAGGGTAGACAGTGGCTACACCTTC. It is translated as CASRVDSGYTF.

The chain combines TRBV5-1 with TRBJ1-3, with 8 bases identical to TRBD1. Trimming removed 5 bases from V and 3 bases from J; junction bases left unmatched: 4. This CDR3 is built from 14 residues. Germline V gene lookup returns CDR1 SGHRS and CDR2 YFSETQ. The CDR3 loop reads CASRSGTGGNTIYF. The CDR3 nucleotides are TGCGCCAGCAGATCCGGGACAGGTGGAAACACCATATATTTT.

V usage is TRBV7-8 and J usage is TRBJ1-4; 10 bases are a match to TRBD1. J lost 10 bases, V lost 5 bases, and 7 bases had no gene match. The CDR3 covers 14 residues. The germline V gene has CDR1 SGHVS and CDR2 FQNEAQ. In DNA form, the CDR3 reads TGTGCCAGCAGCCTGACAGGGGGCCGAGGAAAACTGTTTTTT. It specifies CASSLTGGRGKLFF. Full variable domain (missing parts from reference TRBV7-8 and TRBJ1-4): GAGVSQSPRYKVAKRGQDVALRCDPISGHVSLFWYQQALGQGPEFLTYFQNEAQLDKSGLPSDRFFAERPEGSVSTLKIQRTQQEDSAVYLCASSLTGGRGKLFFGSGTQLSVL.

V is TRBV5-4 and J is TRBJ2-1, with 7 positions matching TRBD1. Trimming removed 0 bases from V and 5 bases from J; junction bases left unmatched: 5. The CDR3 extends over 15 amino acids. CDR1 and CDR2 from the germline V gene are SGHNT and YYREEE (reference sequence). The CDR3 nucleotides read TGTGCCAGCAGCTTGGGAGGGACAGCGAACAATGAGCAGTTCTTC. Its translation: CASSLGGTANNEQFF.

The J gene is TRBJ2-6, the V gene TRBV9, with D unclear. This CDR3 comprises 13 residues. The germline V gene has CDR1 SGDLS and CDR2 YYNGEE. V dropped 4 bases and J dropped 6 bases, with 8 bases sitting between them. The CDR3 loop reads CASSSAPANVLTF. DNA for the CDR3: TGTGCCAGCAGCTCTGCGCCGGCCAACGTCCTGACTTTC. The full variable domain, its missing parts supplied by reference TRBV9 and TRBJ2-6, is DSGVTQTPKHLITATGQRVTLRCSPRSGDLSVYWYQQSLDQGLQFLIQYYNGEERAKGNILERFSAQQFPDLHSELNLSSLELGDSALYFCASSSAPANVLTFGAGSRLTVL.